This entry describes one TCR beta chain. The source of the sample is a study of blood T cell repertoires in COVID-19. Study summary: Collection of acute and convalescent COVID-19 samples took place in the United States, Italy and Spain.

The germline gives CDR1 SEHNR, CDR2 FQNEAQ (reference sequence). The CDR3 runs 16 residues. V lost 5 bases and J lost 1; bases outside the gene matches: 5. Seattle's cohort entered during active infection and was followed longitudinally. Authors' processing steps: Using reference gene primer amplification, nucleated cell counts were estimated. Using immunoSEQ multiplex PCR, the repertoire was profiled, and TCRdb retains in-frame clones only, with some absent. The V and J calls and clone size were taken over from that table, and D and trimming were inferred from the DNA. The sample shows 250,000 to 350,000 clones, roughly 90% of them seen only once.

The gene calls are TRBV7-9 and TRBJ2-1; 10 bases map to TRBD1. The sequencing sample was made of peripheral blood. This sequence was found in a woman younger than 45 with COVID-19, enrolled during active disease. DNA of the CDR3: TGTGCCAGCAGCGGATGGACAGGGGGATCCTACAATGAGCAGTTCTTC. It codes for CASSGWTGGSYNEQFF.